The present T cell receptor (beta chain) was sequenced within a study of blood T cell repertoires in COVID-19 (dated by TCRdb to 2020 to 2022). Broadly, across the study: The collaborator samples originated in the United States, Italy and Spain and spanned the acute and convalescent phases of COVID-19. The repertoires were released in a freely available public database intended as a resource for research on the immune response to SARS-CoV-2. The sample metadata nearly always contained a de-identified subject ID, COVID-19 status, age in years and sex. Samples came from the ongoing ImmuneRACE study (first 160 participants) plus 1,254 subjects from 6 global collaborators. Where available, HLA class I and class II types were taken from metadata supplied by the sample provider and were not determined by assay-based typing. The material from the prospective study consisted of cDNA or gDNA derived from T cells, B-cell-depleted T cells, or PBMCs. Deeply sampled blood TCRbeta repertoires from subjects exposed to, actively infected with, or recovered from COVID-19 were included in the dataset.

About this clone: Its antigen is not yet known. No base qualities exist here, and no much larger clone lies one base off it.

The junction shows trimming of 0 bases on V and 0 bases on J, plus 8 bases between the germline ends. From a lookup of the germline V gene (reference sequence), CDR1 and CDR2 are MNHEY and SMNVEV. CDR3 length: 15 amino acids, cysteine to phenylalanine. The sequence is cut down to CDR3 DNA, 45 bases in frame from base 1. What the authors observed across the whole study: The amount of clinical and demographic metadata varied by source and participant and was provided uncurated.

Each collaborating institution followed its own protocols to collect whole blood in K2EDTA tubes. Collaborator samples were shipped for TCRbeta analysis as frozen whole blood, isolated PBMCs, or DNA extracted from either sample type. The immunoSEQ Assay, a bias-controlled multiplex PCR, was used to amplify TCRbeta CDR3 regions from genomic DNA. In the source study's methods: The number of nucleated cells in each sample was estimated from the amplification of reference gene primers within the assay. To quantify the absolute abundance of each unique TCRbeta CDR3 rearrangement, sequence reads were collapsed and filtered. Productive Simpson clonality was computed per sample as the square root of Simpson's diversity index over productive rearrangements. TCRdb retrieved this table from immuneACCESS and kept in-frame rearrangements only. Not all clones are present; in checked studies, unresolved V genes account for under half, and no reason is known for the remainder. V, J and clone size are taken as reported in that table, and D and trimming were inferred from the DNA itself. Across this sample there are around 200,000 clones, with about nine tenths seen only once. Jointly, the top ten make up roughly 4.5% of the sample.

The sequence derives from a man aged 45-60 years with acute or convalescent COVID-19. The chain is made from TRBV27 and TRBJ1-1; the D gene is possibly TRBD1, with 5 bases matching. The sequenced sample consisted of peripheral blood. CDR3 sequence: CASSLSARVNTEAFF. The nucleotide sequence is TGTGCCAGCAGTTTATCAGCCAGGGTGAACACTGAAGCTTTCTTT.